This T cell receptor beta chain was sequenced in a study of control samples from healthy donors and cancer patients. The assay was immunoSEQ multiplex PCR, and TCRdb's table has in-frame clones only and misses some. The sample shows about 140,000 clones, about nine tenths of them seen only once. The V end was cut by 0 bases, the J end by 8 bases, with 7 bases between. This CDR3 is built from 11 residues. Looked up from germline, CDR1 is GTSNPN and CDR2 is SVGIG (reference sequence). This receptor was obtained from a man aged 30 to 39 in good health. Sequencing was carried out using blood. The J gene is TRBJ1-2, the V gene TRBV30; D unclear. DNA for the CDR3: TGTGCCTGGAGTGTGACGGGCGGCTACACCTTC. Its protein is CAWSVTGGYTF.